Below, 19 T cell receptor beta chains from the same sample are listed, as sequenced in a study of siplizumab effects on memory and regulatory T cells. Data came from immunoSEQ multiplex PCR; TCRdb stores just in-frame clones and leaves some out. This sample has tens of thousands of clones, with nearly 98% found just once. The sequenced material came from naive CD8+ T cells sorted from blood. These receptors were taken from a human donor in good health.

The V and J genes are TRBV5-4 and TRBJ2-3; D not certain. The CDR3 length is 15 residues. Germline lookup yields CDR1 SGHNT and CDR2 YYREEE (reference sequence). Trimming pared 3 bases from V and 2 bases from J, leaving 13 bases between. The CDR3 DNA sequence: TGTGCCAGCAGCTCCGCCTTGGTGGCCACAGATACGCAGTATTTT. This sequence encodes CASSSALVATDTQYF.

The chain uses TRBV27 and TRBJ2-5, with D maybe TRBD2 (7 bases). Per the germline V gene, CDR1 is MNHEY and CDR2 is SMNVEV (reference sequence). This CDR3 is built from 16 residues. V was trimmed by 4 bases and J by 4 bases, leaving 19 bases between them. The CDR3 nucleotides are TGTGCCAGCAGTTCCCGGCTGGGGGGGCGTGGAGAGACCCAGTACTTC. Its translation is CASSSRLGGRGETQYF.

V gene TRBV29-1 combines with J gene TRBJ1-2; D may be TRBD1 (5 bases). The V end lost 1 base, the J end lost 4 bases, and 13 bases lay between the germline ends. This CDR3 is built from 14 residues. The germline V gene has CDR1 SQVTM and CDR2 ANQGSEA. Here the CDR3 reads CSVEGGQGGYGYTF. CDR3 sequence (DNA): TGCAGCGTTGAAGGTGGCCAGGGAGGCTATGGCTACACCTTC.

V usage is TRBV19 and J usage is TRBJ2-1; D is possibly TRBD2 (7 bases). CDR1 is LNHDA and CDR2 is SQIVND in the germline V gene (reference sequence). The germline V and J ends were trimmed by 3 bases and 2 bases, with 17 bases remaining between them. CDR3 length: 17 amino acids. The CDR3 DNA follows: TGTGCCAGTAGTATTTCCTCGGGGGGCGGCCCCTACAATGAGCAGTTCTTC. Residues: CASSISSGGGPYNEQFF.

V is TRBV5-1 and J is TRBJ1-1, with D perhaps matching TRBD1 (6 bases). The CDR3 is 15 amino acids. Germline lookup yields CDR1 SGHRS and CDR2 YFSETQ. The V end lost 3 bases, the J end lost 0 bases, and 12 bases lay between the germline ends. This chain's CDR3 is CASSWGAGMNTEAFF. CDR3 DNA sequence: TGCGCCAGCAGCTGGGGGGCAGGGATGAACACTGAAGCTTTCTTT.

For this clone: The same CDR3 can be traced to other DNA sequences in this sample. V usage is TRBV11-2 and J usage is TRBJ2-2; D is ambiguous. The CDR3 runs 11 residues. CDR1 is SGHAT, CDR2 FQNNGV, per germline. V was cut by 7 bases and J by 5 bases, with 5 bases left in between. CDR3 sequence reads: CASKGTGELFF. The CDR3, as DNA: TGTGCCAGCAAAGGGACCGGGGAGCTGTTTTTT.

The DNA of the CDR3 is TGTGCCAGCAGCCAGGGAAGAAACAATGAGCAGTTCTTC. It translates to CASSQGRNNEQFF. V is TRBV14 and J is TRBJ2-1; D unresolved. Germline CDR1 reads SGHDN; CDR2 reads FVKESK. Trimming took 3 bases from V and 5 from J, leaving 8 bases between them. The CDR3 length is 13 residues. Using reference TRBV14 and TRBJ2-1 for the parts outside the CDR3, the full variable domain is EAGVTQFPSHSVIEKGQTVTLRCDPISGHDNLYWYRRVMGKEIKFLLHFVKESKQDESGMPNNRFLAERTGGTYSTLKVQPAELEDSGVYFCASSQGRNNEQFFGPGTRLTVL.

The CDR3 nucleotides are TGTGCCAGCAGTTACTCATCCTCGAACACTGAAGCTTTCTTT. It yields the protein CASSYSSSNTEAFF. The gene calls are TRBV6-6 and TRBJ1-1; D is undetermined. V shed 0 bases and J shed 1 base, with 6 bases lying between them. The CDR3 totals 14 residues. Germline V gene sequence: CDR1 MNHNY, CDR2 SVGAGI (reference sequence).

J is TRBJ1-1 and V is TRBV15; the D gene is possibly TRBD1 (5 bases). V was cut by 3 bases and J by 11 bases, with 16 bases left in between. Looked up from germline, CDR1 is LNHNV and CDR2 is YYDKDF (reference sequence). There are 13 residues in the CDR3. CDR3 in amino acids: CATSSPGGGPAFF. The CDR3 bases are TGTGCCACCAGCAGCCCCGGGGGGGGTCCGGCTTTCTTT. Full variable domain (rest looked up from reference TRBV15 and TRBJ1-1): DAMVIQNPRYQVTQFGKPVTLSCSQTLNHNVMYWYQQKSSQAPKLLFHYYDKDFNNEADTPDNFQSRRPNTSFCFLDIRSPGLGDTAMYLCATSSPGGGPAFFGQGTRLTVV.

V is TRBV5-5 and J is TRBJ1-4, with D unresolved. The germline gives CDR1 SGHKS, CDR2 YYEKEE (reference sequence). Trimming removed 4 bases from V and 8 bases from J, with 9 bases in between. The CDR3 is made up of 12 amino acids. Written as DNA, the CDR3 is TGTGCCAGCAGCCCACCGGGGGAAAAACTGTTTTTT. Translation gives CASSPPGEKLFF.

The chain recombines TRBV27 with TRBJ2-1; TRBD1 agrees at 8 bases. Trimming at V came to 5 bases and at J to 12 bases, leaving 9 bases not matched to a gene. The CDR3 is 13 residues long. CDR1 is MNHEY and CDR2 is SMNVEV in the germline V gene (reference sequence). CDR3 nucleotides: TGTGCCAGCAGTCCCGGACAGGGTTATGTGCAGTTCTTC. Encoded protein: CASSPGQGYVQFF.

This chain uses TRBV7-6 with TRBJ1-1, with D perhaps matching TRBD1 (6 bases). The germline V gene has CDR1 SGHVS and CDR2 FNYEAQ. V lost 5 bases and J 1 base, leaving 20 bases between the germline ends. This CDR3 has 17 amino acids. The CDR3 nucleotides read TGTGCCAGCAGCCCTTACAGGGACGAGTTAACGAACACTGAAGCTTTCTTT. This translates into CASSPYRDELTNTEAFF.

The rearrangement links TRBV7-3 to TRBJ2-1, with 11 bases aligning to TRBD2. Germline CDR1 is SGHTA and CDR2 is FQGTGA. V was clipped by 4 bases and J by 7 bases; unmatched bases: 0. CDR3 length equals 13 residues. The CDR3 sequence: CASSSSGGNEQFF. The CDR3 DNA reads TGTGCCAGCAGCTCTAGCGGGGGGAATGAGCAGTTCTTC. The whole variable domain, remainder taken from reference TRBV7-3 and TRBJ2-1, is GAGVSQTPSNKVTEKGKYVELRCDPISGHTALYWYRQSLGQGPEFLIYFQGTGAADDSGLPNDRFFAVRPEGSVSTLKIQRTERGDSAVYLCASSSSGGNEQFFGPGTRLTVL.

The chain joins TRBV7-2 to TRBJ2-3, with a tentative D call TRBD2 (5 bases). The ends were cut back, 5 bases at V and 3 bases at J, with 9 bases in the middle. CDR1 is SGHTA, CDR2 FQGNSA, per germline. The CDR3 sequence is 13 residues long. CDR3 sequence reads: CASSMSGTDTQYF. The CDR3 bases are TGTGCCAGCAGCATGAGCGGAACAGATACGCAGTATTTT.

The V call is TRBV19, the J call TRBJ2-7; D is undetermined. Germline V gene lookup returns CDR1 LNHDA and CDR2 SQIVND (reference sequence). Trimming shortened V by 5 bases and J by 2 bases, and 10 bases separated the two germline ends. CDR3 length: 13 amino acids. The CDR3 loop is CASSFGQTYEQYF. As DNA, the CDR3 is TGTGCCAGTAGTTTTGGGCAGACCTACGAGCAGTACTTC.

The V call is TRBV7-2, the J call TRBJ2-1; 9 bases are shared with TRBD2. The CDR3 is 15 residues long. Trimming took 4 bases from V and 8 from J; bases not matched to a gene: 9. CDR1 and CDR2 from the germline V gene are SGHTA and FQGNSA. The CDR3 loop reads CASSSAGGPGDEQFF. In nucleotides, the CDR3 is TGTGCCAGCAGCTCCGCGGGGGGGCCTGGGGATGAGCAGTTCTTC.

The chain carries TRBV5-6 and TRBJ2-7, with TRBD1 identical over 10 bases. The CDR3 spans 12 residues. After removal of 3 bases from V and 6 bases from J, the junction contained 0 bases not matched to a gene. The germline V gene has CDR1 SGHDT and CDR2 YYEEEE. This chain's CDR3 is CASSWTGGEQYF. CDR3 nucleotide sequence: TGTGCCAGCAGCTGGACAGGGGGCGAGCAGTACTTC.

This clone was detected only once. CDR3 bases: TGTGCCAGCAGCCCGAACCGAAACAGGGTTGGGAATGAAAAACTGTTTTTT. Translation: CASSPNRNRVGNEKLFF. The chain employs TRBV7-9 and TRBJ1-4, with a possible D match to TRBD1 (6 bases). The CDR3 runs 17 residues. Germline V gene sequence: CDR1 SEHNR, CDR2 FQNEAQ (reference sequence). Trimming took off 5 bases at V and 5 bases at J, with 21 bases between the two ends.

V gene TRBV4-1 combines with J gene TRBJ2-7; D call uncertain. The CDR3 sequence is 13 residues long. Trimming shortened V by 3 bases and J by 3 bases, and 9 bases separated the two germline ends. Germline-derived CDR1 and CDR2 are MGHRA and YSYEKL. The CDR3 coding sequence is TGCGCCAGCAGCCACCAAGGAGACTACGAGCAGTACTTC. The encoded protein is CASSHQGDYEQYF.